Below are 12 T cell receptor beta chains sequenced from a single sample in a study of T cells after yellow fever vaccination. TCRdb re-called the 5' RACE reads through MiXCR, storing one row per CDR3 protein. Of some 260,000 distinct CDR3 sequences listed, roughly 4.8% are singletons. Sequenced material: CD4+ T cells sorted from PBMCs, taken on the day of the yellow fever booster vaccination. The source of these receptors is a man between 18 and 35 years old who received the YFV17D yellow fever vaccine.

CDR3 in DNA: TGTGCCAGCAGCTTAGTTAGGGACAGCCTAGCCAAAAACATTCAGTACTTC. Translating gives CASSLVRDSLAKNIQYF. The rearrangement uses TRBV7-9 and TRBJ2-4; 7 nucleotides match TRBD1. Germline V gene lookup returns CDR1 SEHNR and CDR2 FQNEAQ (reference sequence). J was trimmed by 0 bases and V by 1 base; bases with no gene match: 6. CDR3 length equals 17 residues.

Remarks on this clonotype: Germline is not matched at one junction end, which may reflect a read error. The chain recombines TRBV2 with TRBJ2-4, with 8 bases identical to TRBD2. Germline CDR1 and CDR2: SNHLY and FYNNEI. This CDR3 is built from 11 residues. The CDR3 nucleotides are TGTGCCAGCAGTGAAGAGGGACTAGGGAACTTC. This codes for CASSEEGLGNF.

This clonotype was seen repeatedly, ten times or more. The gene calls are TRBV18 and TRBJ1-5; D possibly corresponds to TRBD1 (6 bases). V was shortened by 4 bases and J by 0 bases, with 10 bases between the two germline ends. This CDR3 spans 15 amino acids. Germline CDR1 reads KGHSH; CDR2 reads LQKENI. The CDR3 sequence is CASSLGQNSNQPQHF. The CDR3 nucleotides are TGTGCCAGCTCACTAGGACAGAATAGCAATCAGCCCCAGCATTTT. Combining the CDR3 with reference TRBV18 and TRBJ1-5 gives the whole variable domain NAGVMQNPRHLVRRRGQEARLRCSPMKGHSHVYWYRQLPEEGLKFMVYLQKENIIDESGMPKERFSAEFPKEGPSILRIQQVVRGDSAAYFCASSLGQNSNQPQHFGDGTRLSIL.

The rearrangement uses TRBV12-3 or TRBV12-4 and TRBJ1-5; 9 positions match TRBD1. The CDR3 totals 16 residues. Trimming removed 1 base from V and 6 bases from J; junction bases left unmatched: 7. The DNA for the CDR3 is TGTGCCAGCAGTTTAGGGACAGGGGAGTCGGGTCAGCCCCAGCATTTT. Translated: CASSLGTGESGQPQHF.

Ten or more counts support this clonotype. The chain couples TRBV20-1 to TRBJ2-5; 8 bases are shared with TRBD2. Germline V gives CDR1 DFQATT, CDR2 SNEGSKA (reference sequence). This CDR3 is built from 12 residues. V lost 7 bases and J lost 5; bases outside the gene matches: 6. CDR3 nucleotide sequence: TGCAGTGTTCCGGGGGGGACGGAGACCCAGTACTTC. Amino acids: CSVPGGTETQYF.

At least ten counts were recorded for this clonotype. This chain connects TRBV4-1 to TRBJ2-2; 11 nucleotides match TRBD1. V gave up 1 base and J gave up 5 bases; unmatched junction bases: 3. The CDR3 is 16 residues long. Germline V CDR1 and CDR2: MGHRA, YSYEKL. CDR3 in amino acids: CASSQGDRGDTGELFF. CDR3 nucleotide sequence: TGCGCCAGCAGCCAAGGGGACAGGGGGGATACCGGGGAGCTGTTTTTT.

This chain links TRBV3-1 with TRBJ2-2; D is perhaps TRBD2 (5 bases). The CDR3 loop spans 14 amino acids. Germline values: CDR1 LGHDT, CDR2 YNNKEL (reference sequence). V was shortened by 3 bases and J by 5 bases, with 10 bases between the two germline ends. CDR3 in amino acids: CASSHNEGTGELFF. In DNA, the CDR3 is TGTGCCAGCAGCCACAATGAGGGAACCGGGGAGCTGTTTTTT.

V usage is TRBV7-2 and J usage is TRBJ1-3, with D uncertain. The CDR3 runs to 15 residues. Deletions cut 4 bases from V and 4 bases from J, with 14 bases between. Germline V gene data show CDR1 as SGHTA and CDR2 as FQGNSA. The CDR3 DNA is TGTGCCAGCAGCTCCCTCGGGGTGGCGGGAAACACCATATATTTT. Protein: CASSSLGVAGNTIYF.

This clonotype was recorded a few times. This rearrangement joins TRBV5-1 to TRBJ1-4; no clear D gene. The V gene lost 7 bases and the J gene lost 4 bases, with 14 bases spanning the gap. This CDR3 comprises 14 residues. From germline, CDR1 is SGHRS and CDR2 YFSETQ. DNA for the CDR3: TGCGCCAGCGGTGAGGGCCTCGGTAATGAAAAACTGTTTTTT. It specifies CASGEGLGNEKLFF.

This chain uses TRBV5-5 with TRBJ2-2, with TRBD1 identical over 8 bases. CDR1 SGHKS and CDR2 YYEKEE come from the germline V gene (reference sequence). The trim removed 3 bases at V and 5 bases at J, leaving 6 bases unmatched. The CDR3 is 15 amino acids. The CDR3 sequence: CASSSRQGWTGELFF. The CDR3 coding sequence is TGTGCCAGCAGCTCCCGACAGGGGTGGACCGGGGAGCTGTTTTTT.

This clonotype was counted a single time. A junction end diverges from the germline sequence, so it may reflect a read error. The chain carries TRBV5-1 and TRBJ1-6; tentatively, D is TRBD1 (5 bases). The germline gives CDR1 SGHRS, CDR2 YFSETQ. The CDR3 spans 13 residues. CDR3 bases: TGCGCCCGCAGCTTGGAGGGGAATTCACCCCTCCACTTT. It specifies CARSLEGNSPLHF.

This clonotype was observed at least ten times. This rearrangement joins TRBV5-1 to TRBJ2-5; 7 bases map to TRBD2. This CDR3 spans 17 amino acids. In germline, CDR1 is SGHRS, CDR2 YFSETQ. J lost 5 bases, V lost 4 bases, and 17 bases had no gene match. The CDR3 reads CASSLGAAGAGLETQYF. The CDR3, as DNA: TGCGCCAGCAGCCTTGGGGCGGCTGGAGCGGGGTTGGAGACCCAGTACTTC.